Listed below are T cell receptor beta chains from one sample, sequenced in a study of blood T cell repertoires in COVID-19. Assay: immunoSEQ multiplex PCR; the TCRdb copy retains only in-frame clones and omits some. The data contain roughly 92,000 clones, approximately 86% of them singletons. Sequenced: peripheral blood. The receptors here all came from a man in his fifties with acute or convalescent COVID-19. Both conserved end residues are part of each CDR3. Fields, in order: D gene, V gene, clone size, J gene, CDR3 DNA, CDR3 protein. D genes are given only for firm matches. Only part of the rows carry a size: once, few, many, or a class if the clone is expanded.

TRBD1	TRBV4-1	once	TRBJ1-1	TGCGCCAGCAGCCACGACCGGACAGGGTCGGTTGAAGCTTTCTTT	CASSHDRTGSVEAFF
-	TRBV25-1	-	TRBJ1-4	TGTGCCAGTGACCCCGGGACTAATGAAAAACTGTTTTTT	CASDPGTNEKLFF
TRBD2	TRBV30	-	TRBJ2-2	TGTGCCTGGAAGGGACTAGCGGGAAACACCGGGGAGCTGTTTTTT	CAWKGLAGNTGELFF
-	TRBV18	-	TRBJ2-1	TGTGCCAGCTCACCGAATAGGGACTCCATGGCAGAGCAGTTCTTC	CASSPNRDSMAEQFF
TRBD2	TRBV6-2/TRBV6-3	-	TRBJ2-7	TGTGCCAGCAGTTCCGGGACTACGGTACGAGAGCAGTACTTC	CASSSGTTVREQYF
-	TRBV10-3	-	TRBJ1-3	TGTGCCATCTCGGGCTCTGGAAACACCATATATTTT	CAISGSGNTIYF
TRBD2	TRBV10-3	-	TRBJ2-2	TGTGCATCGGGGGGAACAGACACCGGGGAGCTGTTTTTT	CASGGTDTGELFF
-	TRBV5-1	-	TRBJ1-6	TGCGCCAGCAGCGTAACCGGGTCCCCTGGCACGGCACCCCTCCACTTT	CASSVTGSPGTAPLHF
-	TRBV28	-	TRBJ1-4	TGTGCCAGCAGTCAGAATGCCGCGGGGGCCAGGGAAAAACTGTTTTTT	CASSQNAAGAREKLFF
TRBD1	TRBV11-3	-	TRBJ1-2	TGTGCCAGCAGCTACTCCGGGACAGGGGGTGGAAACTATGGCTACACCTTC	CASSYSGTGGGNYGYTF
TRBD2	TRBV3-1/TRBV3-2	-	TRBJ2-7	TGTGCCAGCAGCCCTTCTAGCGGGAGTCAGTACGAGCAGTACTTC	CASSPSSGSQYEQYF
-	TRBV11-2	-	TRBJ1-1	TGTGCCAGCAGCCCCCGGACCACAGGAACTGAAGCTTTCTTT	CASSPRTTGTEAFF
TRBD2	TRBV16	few	TRBJ2-1	TGTGCCAGCAGCCGATCCCTCCGGGCTAGCGGGACTAATGAGCAGTTCTTC	CASSRSLRASGTNEQFF
-	TRBV5-6	-	TRBJ2-7	TGTGCCAGCAGCTTGGCCTCGGGTAGTACGGCATATTACGAGCAGTACTTC	CASSLASGSTAYYEQYF
TRBD1	TRBV20-1	few	TRBJ2-7	TGCAGTGCTAGTGGGACAGCCTACGAGCAGTACTTC	CSASGTAYEQYF
-	TRBV4-2	-	TRBJ2-1	TGTGCCAGCAGCCAAGAACTTCTTTTGGGGCGTGCACGTACCTACAATGAGCAGTTCTTC	CASSQELLLGRARTYNEQFF
TRBD2	TRBV11-1	-	TRBJ2-7	TGTGCCAGCAGCTTCCCGTCGACTAGCGGCTACGAGCAGTACTTC	CASSFPSTSGYEQYF
-	TRBV12-3/TRBV12-4	once	TRBJ2-2	TGTGCCAGCAGTAAATTAGCCACCGGGGAGCTGTTTTTT	CASSKLATGELFF
-	TRBV18	-	TRBJ2-7	TGTGCCAGCTCACCACGAGAGAGCTCCTACGAGCAGTACTTC	CASSPRESSYEQYF
-	TRBV2	-	TRBJ1-2	TGTGCCAGCACCATTACAGAAGATGGCTACACCTTC	CASTITEDGYTF
-	TRBV18	-	TRBJ2-3	TGTGCCAGCTCTCGGGACTCTGCTGCGACAGATACGCAGTATTTT	CASSRDSAATDTQYF
TRBD2	TRBV7-3	-	TRBJ2-3	TGTGCCAGCAGCCTAGCCCTAGCGGGAGGGGCAGATACGCAGTATTTT	CASSLALAGGADTQYF
-	TRBV11-3	-	TRBJ2-3	TGTGCCAGGATTTGGGAGGAGGCAGATACGCAGTATTTT	CARIWEEADTQYF
TRBD1	TRBV14	-	TRBJ2-5	TGTGCCAGCAGCCAAGGACAGGGAGTGGGGGAGACCCAGTACTTC	CASSQGQGVGETQYF
TRBD1	TRBV6-6	few	TRBJ2-1	TGTGCCAGCGCTCGGACAGGGGTCCGCAATGAGCAGTTCTTC	CASARTGVRNEQFF
TRBD2	TRBV5-6	once	TRBJ2-2	TGTGCCAGCAGCTCCCTTGGGGTAGCGGGAGCCGTCGGGGAGCTGTTTTTT	CASSSLGVAGAVGELFF
-	TRBV19	-	TRBJ2-2	TGTGCCAGTAACCATAGGTGGCAGGGGCCGAACACCGGGGAGCTGTTTTTT	CASNHRWQGPNTGELFF
-	TRBV5-8	-	TRBJ2-5	TGTGCCAGCAGCTCGCAAGGCGGGGGCGCGGAGACCCAGTACTTC	CASSSQGGGAETQYF
-	TRBV24-1	few	TRBJ2-1	TGTGCCACCAGTGATCCCGGGTTAAATGAGCAGTTCTTC	CATSDPGLNEQFF
TRBD1	TRBV5-4	-	TRBJ2-4	TGTGCCAGCAGCGAACAGGGGCTCCTAGCCAAAAACATTCAGTACTTC	CASSEQGLLAKNIQYF
-	TRBV12-3/TRBV12-4	-	TRBJ1-3	TGTGCCAGCAGTTTCCGGAACACCATATATTTT	CASSFRNTIYF
TRBD1	TRBV25-1	-	TRBJ1-1	TGTGCCAGCAGTCCCCCTGGGACAGGGTACACTGAAGCTTTCTTT	CASSPPGTGYTEAFF
-	TRBV5-1	-	TRBJ1-4	TGCGCCAGCAGCTTGGGCCGGGCAACTAATGAAAAACTGTTTTTT	CASSLGRATNEKLFF
-	TRBV5-6	-	TRBJ1-2	TGTGCCAGCAGTTTTACAGGGTTTCTTGACTATGGCTACACCTTC	CASSFTGFLDYGYTF
TRBD1	TRBV5-4	-	TRBJ1-1	TGTGCCAGCAGCGCCGCAGGGGGCACTGAAGCTTTCTTT	CASSAAGGTEAFF
-	TRBV6-5	-	TRBJ1-2	TGTGCCAGCAGCGGCTCAGGACTGAGCTACACCTTC	CASSGSGLSYTF
-	TRBV4-1	-	TRBJ2-1	TGCGCCAGCAGCCAAGATATGGGGGAGGTGAGTGAGCAGTTCTTC	CASSQDMGEVSEQFF
TRBD1	TRBV30	-	TRBJ2-3	TGTGCCTGGAGTGCAGGACAGGGCAGAGATACGCAGTATTTT	CAWSAGQGRDTQYF
-	TRBV12-3/TRBV12-4	-	TRBJ1-1	TGTGCCAGCAGTCAGCAGACTTACACTGAAGCTTTCTTT	CASSQQTYTEAFF
-	TRBV2	-	TRBJ1-1	TGTGCCAGCAGACCAGGGGAATGGAGCACTGAAGCTTTCTTT	CASRPGEWSTEAFF
-	TRBV10-3	few	TRBJ1-1	TGTGCCATCAGTGATCGGGGAAAAATGAACACTGAAGCTTTCTTT	CAISDRGKMNTEAFF
TRBD1	TRBV5-1	once	TRBJ1-1	TGCGCCAGCAGCTTAGACAGGGGGCCCGCGAACACTGAAGCTTTCTTT	CASSLDRGPANTEAFF
-	TRBV29-1	-	TRBJ2-1	TGCAGCGTTCGGAGCGACCCAAGCTCCTACAATGAGCAGTTCTTC	CSVRSDPSSYNEQFF
-	TRBV19	-	TRBJ1-2	TGTGCCAGTAGTATAGATTTCTCCATCGCACAGGGTAACTATGGCTACACCTTC	CASSIDFSIAQGNYGYTF
-	TRBV15	-	TRBJ2-3	TGTGCCACCAGCAGAGCCCCCCCGGTTAGCACAGATACGCAGTATTTT	CATSRAPPVSTDTQYF